This record looks at one T cell receptor beta chain sequence and its context. Its antigen is unidentified. The data originate from a study of T cell repertoires and Cas9 in healthy adults. Overall study context: Multi-effector potency, cytotoxicity and lineage were assessed in SpCas9-reactive CD4 and CD8 T cells. Study-wide points: SpCas9-reactive effector T cells were reportedly restrained in vitro by SpCas9-reactive regulatory T cells.

TCRdb keeps only in-frame clones here, not all; method: immunoSEQ multiplex PCR. The repertoire consists of 22,000 or so clones, with around 92% occurring once and the leading ten covering approximately 0.77%. The CDR3 runs to 14 residues. CDR1 MRHNA and CDR2 SNTAGT come from the germline V gene. V trimming: 6 bases; J trimming: 0 bases; junction bases outside the gene matches: 2. The source material was CD4+ effector T cells (CD127+, CD25-, CD137-, CD154-) from PBMCs; culture status not recorded. This chain joins TRBV6-4 and TRBJ2-3, with TRBD1 matching over 8 bases. This receptor was taken from a human donor in good health. DNA for the CDR3: TGTGCCAGCAGACGGGACAGGAGCACAGATACGCAGTATTTT. It codes for CASRRDRSTDTQYF.